This T cell receptor beta chain was recovered during a study of cytotoxic CD8 clonotypes in ibrutinib-treated CLL. Study context: Across samples, productive templates numbered 255,043 and productive rearrangements reached approximately 100,000 on average. General observations from the study: Increased clonality at ibrutinib response gave way to a return toward baseline at progression.

V was clipped by 2 bases and J by 3 bases; unmatched bases: 13. In germline, CDR1 is SEHNR, CDR2 FQNEAQ (reference sequence). The CDR3 covers 18 residues. Profiling relied on immunoSEQ multiplex PCR, and the TCRdb table lists in-frame clones only, not all of them. The sample lists about 310,000 clones, about 80% occurring once. As to this clone: No antigen is known for it.

This receptor was taken from a human donor with chronic lymphocytic leukemia. The genes are TRBV7-9 and TRBJ2-7, with 10 bases matching TRBD2. The sample consisted of PBMCs, taken before ibrutinib treatment. CDR3 bases: TGTGCCAGCAGCTTACCAGCGGGAGGGCATGATCCCATCTACGAGCAGTACTTC. Translating gives CASSLPAGGHDPIYEQYF.